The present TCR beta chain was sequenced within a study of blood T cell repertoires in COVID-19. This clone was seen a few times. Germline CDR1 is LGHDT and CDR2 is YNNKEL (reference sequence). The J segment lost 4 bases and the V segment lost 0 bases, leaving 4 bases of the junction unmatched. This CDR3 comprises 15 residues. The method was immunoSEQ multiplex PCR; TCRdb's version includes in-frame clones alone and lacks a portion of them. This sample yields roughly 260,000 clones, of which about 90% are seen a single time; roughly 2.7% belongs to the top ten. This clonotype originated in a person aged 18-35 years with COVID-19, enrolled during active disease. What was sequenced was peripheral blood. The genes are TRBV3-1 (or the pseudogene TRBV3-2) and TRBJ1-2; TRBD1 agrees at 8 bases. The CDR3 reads CASSQDTGQGYGYTF. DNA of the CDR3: TGTGCCAGCAGCCAAGATACAGGACAGGGCTATGGCTACACCTTC.